Shown below are 25 T cell receptor beta chains from a single sample sequenced in a study of blood T cell repertoires in COVID-19. Clones were read by immunoSEQ multiplex PCR, and TCRdb kept only the in-frame ones, dropping some. The table includes roughly 200,000 clones, approximately 92% detected once. The sample was PBMCs or T cells enriched from blood (not recorded which). All receptors come from a woman aged 40 to 49 with acute COVID-19.

The V call is TRBV12-3 or TRBV12-4, the J call TRBJ1-5; 7 nucleotides agree with TRBD1. J was trimmed by 10 bases and V by 4 bases; bases with no gene match: 7. The CDR3 runs 13 residues. The CDR3 protein is CASSYGQDKPQHF. The CDR3, as DNA: TGTGCCAGCAGTTATGGACAGGACAAACCCCAGCATTTT.

The chain employs TRBV5-3 and TRBJ1-5; the match to TRBD1 covers 7 bases. TRBV5-3 is an ORF; its function is uncertain. The CDR3 loop spans 16 amino acids. V was pared by 1 base and J by 4 bases, with 8 bases of the junction left unmatched. The CDR3 DNA is TGTGCCAGAAGCTTGCACCTACAGGGGCCTAATCAGCCCCAGCATTTT. Its protein is CARSLHLQGPNQPQHF.

The gene calls are TRBV9 and TRBJ1-1; tentatively, D is TRBD1 (5 bases). The CDR3 totals 15 residues. CDR1 is SGDLS, CDR2 YYNGEE, per germline. Deletions cut 4 bases from V and 1 base from J, with 14 bases between. The CDR3 DNA reads TGTGCCAGCAGCCCGAGCGGGGGTGGGAACACTGAAGCTTTCTTT. Its protein product is CASSPSGGGNTEAFF.

V is TRBV30 and J is TRBJ1-3, with D possibly matching TRBD1 (5 bases). V was clipped by 2 bases and J by 1 base, with 12 bases between them. The CDR3 length is 15 residues. The germline V gene encodes CDR1 GTSNPN and CDR2 SVGIG (reference sequence). CDR3 amino acids: CAWSPGGTSGNTIYF. Written as DNA, the CDR3 is TGTGCCTGGAGTCCCGGAGGGACGTCTGGAAACACCATATATTTT.

The rearrangement uses TRBV5-5 and TRBJ1-2; D is unresolved. The CDR3 consists of 15 residues. V gave up 6 bases and J gave up 4 bases, with 19 bases separating them. Germline CDR1 SGHKS, CDR2 YYEKEE (reference sequence). DNA of the CDR3: TGTGCCAGCACTCTGAGCACGGGCGAGGGCTATGGCTACACCTTC. Protein product: CASTLSTGEGYGYTF.

This chain connects TRBV4-1 to TRBJ1-1, with D perhaps matching TRBD1 (5 bases). Trimming stripped 1 base from V and 10 bases from J, with 13 bases between. CDR3 size: 13 residues. CDR1 is MGHRA, CDR2 YSYEKL, per germline. This CDR3 is CASSQVGVYGAFF. The DNA of the CDR3 is TGCGCCAGCAGCCAAGTAGGGGTATACGGAGCTTTCTTT.

The chain has TRBV6-1 and TRBJ1-2, with D possibly matching TRBD1 (6 bases). CDR3 size: 16 residues. Germline CDR1 MNHNS, CDR2 SASEGT. Trimming removed 4 bases from V and 2 bases from J, with 17 bases in between. The CDR3: CASSAQQTGANYGYTF. DNA for the CDR3: TGTGCCAGCAGTGCACAGCAGACAGGAGCAAACTATGGCTACACCTTC.

The rearrangement joins TRBV7-9 to TRBJ1-1; D may be TRBD1 (6 bases). The length of the CDR3 is 14 residues. Trimming pared 11 bases from V and 0 bases from J, leaving 16 bases between. Per the germline V gene, CDR1 is SEHNR and CDR2 is FQNEAQ (reference sequence). CDR3 sequence: CAGDNRDLNTEAFF. The CDR3 DNA reads TGTGCCGGAGATAACAGGGACCTGAACACTGAAGCTTTCTTT.

This chain uses TRBV7-7 with TRBJ2-5; TRBD1 matches at 11 bases. Germline CDR1 SSHAT, CDR2 FNYEAQ (reference sequence). Trimming removed 5 bases from V and 1 base from J; junction bases left unmatched: 3. The CDR3 contains 15 residues. The CDR3 sequence is CASSVDRGPQETQYF. The CDR3 DNA is TGTGCCAGCAGCGTGGACAGGGGGCCCCAAGAGACCCAGTACTTC.

V usage is TRBV3-1 (or the pseudogene TRBV3-2) and J usage is TRBJ2-1; the D gene is possibly TRBD1 (5 bases). V was trimmed by 5 bases and J by 7 bases, leaving 18 bases between them. Germline V CDR1 and CDR2: LGHDT, YNNKEL (reference sequence). The CDR3 has 15 residues. The CDR3 sequence: CASSYETAPRNEQFF. CDR3 in DNA: TGTGCCAGCAGCTACGAGACAGCCCCAAGGAATGAGCAGTTCTTC.

The chain employs TRBV3-1 (or the pseudogene TRBV3-2) and TRBJ1-2; maybe TRBD1 (6 bases). The V gene lost 5 bases and the J gene lost 6 bases, with 16 bases spanning the gap. Germline-derived CDR1 and CDR2 are LGHDT and YNNKEL (reference sequence). CDR3 length equals 14 residues. The CDR3 DNA follows: TGTGCCAGCAGCTCACAGGGCGGACGGGATGGCTACACCTTC. Translation gives CASSSQGGRDGYTF.

This clone was seen just once. The gene calls are TRBV9 and TRBJ2-1; 9 nucleotides line up with TRBD2. Per the germline V gene, CDR1 is SGDLS and CDR2 is YYNGEE. Losses at the gene ends were 4 bases for V and 10 bases for J; bases not matched to a gene: 12. The CDR3 runs to 15 residues. CDR3 region: CASSPRTSVILEQFF. CDR3 bases: TGTGCCAGCAGCCCCAGGACTAGCGTCATATTGGAGCAGTTCTTC.

The chain joins TRBV4-3 to TRBJ1-1; D is unresolved. CDR1 is LGHNA and CDR2 is YSLEER in the germline V gene. The CDR3 spans 15 residues. V shed 1 base and J shed 2 bases, with 11 bases lying between them. The CDR3 nucleotides are TGCGCCAGCAGCCAAGGGCCGGGAAGTAACACTGAAGCTTTCTTT. As protein: CASSQGPGSNTEAFF.

The chain joins TRBV15 to TRBJ1-4; D possibly corresponds to TRBD1 (5 bases). The CDR3 is made up of 16 amino acids. V dropped 0 bases and J dropped 10 bases, with 18 bases sitting between them. From germline, CDR1 is LNHNV and CDR2 YYDKDF (reference sequence). The CDR3, as DNA: TGTGCCACCAGCAGAGATTGGGGCAGGGAAATCGGAAAACTGTTTTTT. Translated: CATSRDWGREIGKLFF.

V gene TRBV30 combines with J gene TRBJ1-4, with 11 bases fitting TRBD1. Germline V lookup: CDR1 GTSNPN, CDR2 SVGIG (reference sequence). The CDR3 totals 14 residues. V was clipped by 8 bases and J by 1 base; unmatched bases: 3. The CDR3 DNA reads as TGTGCCGGGACAGGGGGTCTAACTAATGAAAAACTGTTTTTT. This codes for CAGTGGLTNEKLFF.

The table lists this clone with a count of one. The chain joins TRBV9 to TRBJ1-5, with D hard to call. V lost 0 bases and J 6 bases, leaving 7 bases between the germline ends. Looked up from germline, CDR1 is SGDLS and CDR2 is YYNGEE. This CDR3 has 13 amino acids. CDR3 nucleotide sequence: TGTGCCAGCAGCGTAGGGTCGGGTCAGCCCCAGCATTTT. Protein: CASSVGSGQPQHF.

J is TRBJ2-5 and V is TRBV18, with a possible D match to TRBD2 (6 bases). V was cut by 0 bases and J by 3 bases, with 11 bases left in between. Germline-derived CDR1 and CDR2 are KGHSH and LQKENI. The CDR3 is 15 residues long. CDR3 nucleotides: TGTGCCAGCTCACCACCCAGGGACTTAGAAGAGACCCAGTACTTC. Protein product: CASSPPRDLEETQYF.

The genes are TRBV19 and TRBJ2-3; the D is unclear. Germline-derived CDR1 and CDR2 are LNHDA and SQIVND (reference sequence). V gave up 5 bases and J gave up 1 base, with 7 bases separating them. The CDR3 is 13 amino acids. The CDR3 DNA reads as TGTGCCAGTAGTGCCCCAGGCACAGATACGCAGTATTTT. It encodes CASSAPGTDTQYF.

V and J are TRBV9 and TRBJ1-1; 8 nucleotides agree with TRBD1. V shed 3 bases, J shed 1 base, and the junction held 2 bases outside the gene matches. The CDR3 covers 14 residues. Germline CDR1 is SGDLS and CDR2 is YYNGEE. The CDR3 sequence is CASSARGRNTEAFF. CDR3 nucleotide sequence: TGTGCCAGCAGCGCCAGGGGGCGGAACACTGAAGCTTTCTTT.

The rearrangement uses TRBV18 and TRBJ2-7; 14 nucleotides line up with TRBD2. J lost 5 bases, V lost 2 bases, and 2 bases had no gene match. The CDR3 runs to 15 residues. Germline assignment: CDR1 KGHSH and CDR2 LQKENI. CDR3 protein: CASSPGTSGSHEQYF. CDR3 coding DNA: TGTGCCAGCTCACCAGGGACTAGCGGGAGCCACGAGCAGTACTTC. Looking up the rest from reference TRBV18 and TRBJ2-7 gives the full variable domain: NAGVMQNPRHLVRRRGQEARLRCSPMKGHSHVYWYRQLPEEGLKFMVYLQKENIIDESGMPKERFSAEFPKEGPSILRIQQVVRGDSAAYFCASSPGTSGSHEQYFGPGTRLTVT.

About this clone: One junction end does not reproduce the germline sequence, and a read error may be involved. This rearrangement joins TRBV5-1 to TRBJ2-5; 7 bases fit TRBD2. Looked up from germline, CDR1 is SGHRS and CDR2 is YFSETQ. This CDR3 region has 13 residues. The CDR3 DNA sequence: TGCGCCAGCAGGTTGGCCGGGGGGGAGACCCAGTACTTC. The encoded protein is CASRLAGGETQYF. Drawing the rest from reference TRBV5-1 and TRBJ2-5, the complete variable domain is KAGVTQTPRYLIKTRGQQVTLSCSPISGHRSVSWYQQTPGQGLQFLFEYFSETQRNKGNFPGRFSGRQFSNSRSEMNVSTLELGDSALYLCASRLAGGETQYFGPGTRLLVL.

This chain links TRBV15 with TRBJ1-2, with D unclear. Trimming pared 6 bases from V and 8 bases from J, leaving 16 bases between. The germline gives CDR1 LNHNV, CDR2 YYDKDF (reference sequence). The CDR3 runs to 13 residues. The CDR3 region has the DNA TGTGCCACCAGGAATTTGGAGGTTGGAGGCTACACCTTC. This translates into CATRNLEVGGYTF.

This chain connects TRBV19 to TRBJ1-1, with 7 bases lining up with TRBD1. This CDR3 region has 13 residues. V gave up 6 bases and J gave up 4 bases; unmatched junction bases: 5. In germline, CDR1 is LNHDA, CDR2 SQIVND (reference sequence). DNA of the CDR3: TGTGCCAGTAGCGAACAGGGGACCACTGAAGCTTTCTTT. It is translated as CASSEQGTTEAFF. Supplemented by reference TRBV19 and TRBJ1-1, the full variable domain reads DGGITQSPKYLFRKEGQNVTLSCEQNLNHDAMYWYRQDPGQGLRLIYYSQIVNDFQKGDIAEGYSVSREKKESFPLTVTSAQKNPTAFYLCASSEQGTTEAFFGQGTRLTVV.

The genes are TRBV10-3 and TRBJ2-2; 7 bases line up with TRBD1. The V segment lost 6 bases and the J segment 4 bases; nucleotides outside the gene matches: 11. The CDR3 loop spans 16 amino acids. The V gene's germline CDR1 is ENHRY and CDR2 SYGVKD. This chain's CDR3 is CAISGQTGSATGELFF. CDR3 coding DNA: TGTGCCATCAGCGGGCAGACAGGGAGTGCCACCGGGGAGCTGTTTTTT.

This chain connects TRBV4-3 to TRBJ1-1; maybe TRBD1 (5 bases). From germline, CDR1 is LGHNA and CDR2 YSLEER. Trimming pared 0 bases from V and 0 bases from J, leaving 11 bases between. The CDR3 has 16 amino acids. The CDR3 DNA reads as TGCGCCAGCAGCCAAGAGCAGGGTCTCATGAACACTGAAGCTTTCTTT. Residues: CASSQEQGLMNTEAFF.